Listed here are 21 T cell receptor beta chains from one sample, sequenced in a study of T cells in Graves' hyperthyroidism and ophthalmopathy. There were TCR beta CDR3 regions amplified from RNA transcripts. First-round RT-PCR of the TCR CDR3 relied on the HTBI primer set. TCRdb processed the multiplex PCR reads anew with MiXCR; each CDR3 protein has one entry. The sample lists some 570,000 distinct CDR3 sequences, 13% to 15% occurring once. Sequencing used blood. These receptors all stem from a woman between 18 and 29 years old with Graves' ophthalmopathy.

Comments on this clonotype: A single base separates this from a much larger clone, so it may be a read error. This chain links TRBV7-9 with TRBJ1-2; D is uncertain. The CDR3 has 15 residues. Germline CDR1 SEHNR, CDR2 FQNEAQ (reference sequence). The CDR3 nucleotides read TGTGCCAGCAGTGAAGTCGTCAGCACTTTCTATCGCTACACCTTC. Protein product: CASSEVVSTFYRYTF.

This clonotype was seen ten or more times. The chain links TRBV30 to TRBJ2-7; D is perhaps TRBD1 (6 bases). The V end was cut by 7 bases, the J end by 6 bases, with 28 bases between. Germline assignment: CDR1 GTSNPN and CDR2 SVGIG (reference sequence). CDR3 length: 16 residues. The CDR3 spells CASHRRDKANVGEQYF. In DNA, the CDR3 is TGTGCCTCCCACCGAAGGGACAAGGCCAATGTGGGCGAGCAGTACTTC.

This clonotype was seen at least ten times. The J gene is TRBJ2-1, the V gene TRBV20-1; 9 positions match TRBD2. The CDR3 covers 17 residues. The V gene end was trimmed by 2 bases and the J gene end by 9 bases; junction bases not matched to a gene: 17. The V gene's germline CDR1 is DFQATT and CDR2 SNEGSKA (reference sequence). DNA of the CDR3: TGCAGTGCTAGAAGTTGGCGGGAGGGCCGAGACAGGGCTGAGCAGTTCTTC. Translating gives CSARSWREGRDRAEQFF.

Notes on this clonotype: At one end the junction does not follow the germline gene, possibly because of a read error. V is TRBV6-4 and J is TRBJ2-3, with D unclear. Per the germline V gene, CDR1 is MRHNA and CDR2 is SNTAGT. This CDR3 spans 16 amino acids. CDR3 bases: TGTGCCAGCAGTTACTCGCAGCGACCGAGCACAGATACGCAGTATTTT. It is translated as CASSYSQRPSTDTQYF.

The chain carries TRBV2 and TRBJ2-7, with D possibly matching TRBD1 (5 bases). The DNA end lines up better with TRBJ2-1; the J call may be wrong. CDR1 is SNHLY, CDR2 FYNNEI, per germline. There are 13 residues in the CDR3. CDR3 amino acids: CASSDWGTYEQFF. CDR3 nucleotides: TGTGCCAGCAGTGATTGGGGCACCTACGAGCAGTTCTTC.

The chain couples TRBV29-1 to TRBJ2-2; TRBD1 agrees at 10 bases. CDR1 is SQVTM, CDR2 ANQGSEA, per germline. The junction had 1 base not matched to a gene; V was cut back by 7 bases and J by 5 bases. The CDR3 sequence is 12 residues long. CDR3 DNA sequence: TGCAGCGGGACAGGGGGAACCGGGGAGCTGTTTTTT. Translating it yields CSGTGGTGELFF.

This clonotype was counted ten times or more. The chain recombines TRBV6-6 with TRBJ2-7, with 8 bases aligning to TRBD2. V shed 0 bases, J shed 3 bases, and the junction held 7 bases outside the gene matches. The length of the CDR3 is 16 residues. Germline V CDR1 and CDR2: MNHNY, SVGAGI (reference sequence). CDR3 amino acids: CASSYSAGAEVYEQYF. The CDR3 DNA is TGTGCCAGCAGTTACTCAGCGGGGGCTGAGGTCTACGAGCAGTACTTC.

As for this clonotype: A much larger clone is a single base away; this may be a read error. The CDR3 DNA sequence: TGTGCCAGCAGCGTATCTACGGGAGGCTCCTACGAGCAGTACTTC. It encodes CASSVSTGGSYEQYF. The chain carries TRBV9 and TRBJ2-7; TRBD2 matches at 7 bases. The CDR3 is 15 residues long. V lost 1 base and J lost 0; bases outside the gene matches: 4. Germline CDR1 is SGDLS and CDR2 is YYNGEE.

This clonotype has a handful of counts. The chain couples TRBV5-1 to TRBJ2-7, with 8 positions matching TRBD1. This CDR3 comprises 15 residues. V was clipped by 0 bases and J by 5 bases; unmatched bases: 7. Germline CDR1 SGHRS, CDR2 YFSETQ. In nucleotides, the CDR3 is TGCGCCAGCAGCTTGGGGACAGGGATCCCCAACGAGCAGTACTTC. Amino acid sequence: CASSLGTGIPNEQYF. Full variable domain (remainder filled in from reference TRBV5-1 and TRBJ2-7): KAGVTQTPRYLIKTRGQQVTLSCSPISGHRSVSWYQQTPGQGLQFLFEYFSETQRNKGNFPGRFSGRQFSNSRSEMNVSTLELGDSALYLCASSLGTGIPNEQYFGPGTRLTVT.

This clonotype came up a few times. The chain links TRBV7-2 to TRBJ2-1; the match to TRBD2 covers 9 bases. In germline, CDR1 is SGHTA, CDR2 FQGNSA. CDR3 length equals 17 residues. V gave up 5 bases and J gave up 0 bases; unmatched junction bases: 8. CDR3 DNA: TGTGCCAGCAGCCCCCAAGCGGGAGGTCCCTCCTACAATGAGCAGTTCTTC. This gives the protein CASSPQAGGPSYNEQFF.

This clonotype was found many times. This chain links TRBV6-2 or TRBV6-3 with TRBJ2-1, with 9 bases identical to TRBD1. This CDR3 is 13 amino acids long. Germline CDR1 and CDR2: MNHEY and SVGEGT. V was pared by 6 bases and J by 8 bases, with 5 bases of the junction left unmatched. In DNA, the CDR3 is TGTGCCAGCAGCGGGACAGGGAACGATGAGCAGTTCTTC. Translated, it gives CASSGTGNDEQFF.

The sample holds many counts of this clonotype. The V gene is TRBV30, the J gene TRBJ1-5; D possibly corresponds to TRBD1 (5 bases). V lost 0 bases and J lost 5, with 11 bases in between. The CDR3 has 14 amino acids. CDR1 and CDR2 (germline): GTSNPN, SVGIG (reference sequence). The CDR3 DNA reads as TGTGCCTGGAGTGTAGGGCAGGGAGATCAGCCCCAGCATTTT. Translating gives CAWSVGQGDQPQHF. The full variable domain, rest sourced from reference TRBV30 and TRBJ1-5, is SQTIHQWPATLVQPVGSPLSLECTVEGTSNPNLYWYRQAAGRGLQLLFYSVGIGQISSEVPQNLSASRPQDRQFILSSKKLLLSDSGFYLCAWSVGQGDQPQHFGDGTRLSIL.

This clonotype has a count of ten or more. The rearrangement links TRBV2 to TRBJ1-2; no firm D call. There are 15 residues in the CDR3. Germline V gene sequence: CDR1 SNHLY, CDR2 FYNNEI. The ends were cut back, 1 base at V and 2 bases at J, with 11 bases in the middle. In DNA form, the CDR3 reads TGTGCCAGCAGTGAAGTTCGGCAGCCCAACTATGGCTACACCTTC. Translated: CASSEVRQPNYGYTF.

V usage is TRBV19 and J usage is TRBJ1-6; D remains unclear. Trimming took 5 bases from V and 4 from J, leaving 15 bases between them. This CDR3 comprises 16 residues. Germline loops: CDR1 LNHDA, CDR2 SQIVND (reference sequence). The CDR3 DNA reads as TGTGCCAGTAGTCCAACAACGGACCTATATAATTCACCCCTCCACTTT. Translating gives CASSPTTDLYNSPLHF.

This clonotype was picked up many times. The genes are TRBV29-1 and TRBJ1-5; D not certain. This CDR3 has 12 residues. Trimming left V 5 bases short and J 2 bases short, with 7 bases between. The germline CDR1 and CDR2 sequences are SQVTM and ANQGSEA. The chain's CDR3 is CSVRRGNQPQHF. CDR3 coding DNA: TGCAGCGTTAGAAGAGGCAATCAGCCCCAGCATTTT.

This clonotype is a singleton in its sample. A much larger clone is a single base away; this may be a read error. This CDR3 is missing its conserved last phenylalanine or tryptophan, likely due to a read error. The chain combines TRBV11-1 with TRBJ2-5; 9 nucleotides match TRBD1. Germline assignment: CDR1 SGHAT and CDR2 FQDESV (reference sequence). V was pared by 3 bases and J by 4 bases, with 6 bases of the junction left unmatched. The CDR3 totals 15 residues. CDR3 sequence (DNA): TGTGCCAGCAGCTTCCGACAGGGGGGGGGAGAGACCCAGTACCTC. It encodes CASSFRQGGGETQYL.

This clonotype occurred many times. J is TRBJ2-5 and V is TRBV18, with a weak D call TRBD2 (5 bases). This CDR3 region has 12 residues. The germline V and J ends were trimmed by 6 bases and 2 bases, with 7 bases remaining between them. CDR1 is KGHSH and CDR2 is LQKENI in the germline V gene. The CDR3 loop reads CASSGEQETQYF. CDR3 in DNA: TGTGCCAGCTCGGGAGAGCAAGAGACCCAGTACTTC.

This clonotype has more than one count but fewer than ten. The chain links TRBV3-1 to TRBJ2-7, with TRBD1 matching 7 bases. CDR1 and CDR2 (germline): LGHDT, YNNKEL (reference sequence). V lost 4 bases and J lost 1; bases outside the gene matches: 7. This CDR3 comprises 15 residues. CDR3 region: CASSRYRGSSYEQYF. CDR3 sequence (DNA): TGTGCCAGCAGCCGATACAGGGGTAGTTCCTACGAGCAGTACTTC.

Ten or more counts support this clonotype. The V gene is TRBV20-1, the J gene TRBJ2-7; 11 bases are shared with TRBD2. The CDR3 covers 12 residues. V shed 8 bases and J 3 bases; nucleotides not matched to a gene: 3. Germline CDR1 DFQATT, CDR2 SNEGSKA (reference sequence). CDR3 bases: TGCAGTACGGGGACTAGCGGCTACGAGCAGTACTTC. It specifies CSTGTSGYEQYF.

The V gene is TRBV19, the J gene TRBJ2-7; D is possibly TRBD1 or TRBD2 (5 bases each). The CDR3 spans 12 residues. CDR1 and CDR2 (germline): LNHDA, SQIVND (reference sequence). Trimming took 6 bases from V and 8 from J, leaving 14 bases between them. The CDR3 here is CASSPGAAQQYF. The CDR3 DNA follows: TGTGCCAGTAGCCCCGGGGCGGCTCAGCAGTACTTC.

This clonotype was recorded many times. The CDR3: CASSDSGLREQYF. The CDR3 nucleotides read TGTGCCAGCAGTGACTCAGGGCTAAGGGAGCAGTACTTC. The chain uses TRBV6-1 and TRBJ2-7; tentatively, D is TRBD1 (5 bases). Deletions cut 3 bases from V and 7 bases from J, with 13 bases between. Germline assignment: CDR1 MNHNS and CDR2 SASEGT. This CDR3 is 13 amino acids long.